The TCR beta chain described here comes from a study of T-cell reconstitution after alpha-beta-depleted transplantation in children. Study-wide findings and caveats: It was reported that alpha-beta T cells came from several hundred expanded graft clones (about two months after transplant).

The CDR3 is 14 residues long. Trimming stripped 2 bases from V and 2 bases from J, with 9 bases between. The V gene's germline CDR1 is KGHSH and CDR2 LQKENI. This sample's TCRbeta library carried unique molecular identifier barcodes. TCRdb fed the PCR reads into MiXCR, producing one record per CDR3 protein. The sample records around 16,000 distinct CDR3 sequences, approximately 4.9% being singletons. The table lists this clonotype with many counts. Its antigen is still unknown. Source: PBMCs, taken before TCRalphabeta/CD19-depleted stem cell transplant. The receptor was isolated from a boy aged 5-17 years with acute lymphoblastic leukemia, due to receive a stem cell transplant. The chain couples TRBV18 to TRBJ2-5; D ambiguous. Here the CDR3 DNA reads TGTGCCAGCTCACCAGATAAGGTGCAAGAGACCCAGTACTTC. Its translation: CASSPDKVQETQYF.